This is a list of T cell receptor beta chains from one sample in a study of graft-versus-host responses after intestinal transplantation. TCRdb's table, derived via immunoSEQ multiplex PCR, lists solely in-frame clones and lacks some. Of 20,000 to 25,000 clones listed, about 43% are singletons. The sequenced sample was alloreactive CD8+ T cells from a mixed lymphocyte reaction culture, obtained before intestinal transplant. The receptors were sampled from a human patient who received an intestinal transplant. Both conserved end residues are part of each CDR3. D genes are given only for firm matches. A clone size is listed for some rows: how often the clone was seen (once, few, many), or a class if it is expanded.

TRBV11-3	.	TRBJ2-1	.	TGTGCCAGCAGCTTTTCTAGGGACAATGAGCAGTTCTTC	CASSFSRDNEQFF
TRBV6-6	.	TRBJ2-7	.	TGTGCCAGCAGTTACTCTAGCGGCCTCTCCTACGAGCAGTACTTC	CASSYSSGLSYEQYF
TRBV6-5	.	TRBJ2-1	.	TGTGCCAGCAGTTACTCTGGGGAGCAGTTCTTC	CASSYSGEQFF
TRBV5-1	few	TRBJ2-1	TRBD1	TGCGCCAGCAGCTTTGGGGACAGGGACTACAATGAGCAGTTCTTC	CASSFGDRDYNEQFF
TRBV12-5	medium-sized	TRBJ1-5	.	TGTGCTAGTGCTTTTGGCAGACGACGGCAGCCCCAGCATTTT	CASAFGRRRQPQHF
TRBV20-1	few	TRBJ2-3	.	TGCAGTGCTAGAGATTCAGATACGCAGTATTTT	CSARDSDTQYF
TRBV21-1	few	TRBJ1-2	.	TGTGCCAGCAGCAAACAGGGTAAGCAGGGGGCCTTTGGCTACACCTTC	CASSKQGKQGAFGYTF
TRBV28	.	TRBJ1-3	.	TGTGCCAGCAGTCCAGGGTCCCTCTCTGGAAACACCATATATTTT	CASSPGSLSGNTIYF
TRBV6-6	.	TRBJ1-2	TRBD1	TGTGCCAGCCGCCATTCAGGGGGAAAATTAGATGGCTACACCTTC	CASRHSGGKLDGYTF
TRBV5-1	few	TRBJ2-5	.	TGCGCCAGCAAAGGGACTCCGCAAGAGACCCAGTACTTC	CASKGTPQETQYF
TRBV5-4	few	TRBJ1-2	.	TGTGCCAGCAGCTTGGGACAGGAACTATATGGCTACACCTTC	CASSLGQELYGYTF
TRBV25-1	.	TRBJ1-1	.	TGTGCCGCCAGGGACGGAGGGAGGAACACTGAAGCTTTCTTT	CAARDGGRNTEAFF
TRBV19	.	TRBJ2-1	.	TGTGCCAGCCGGGGGCCTAGCGTGTGGGTCGATGAGCAGTTCTTC	CASRGPSVWVDEQFF
TRBV11-1	few	TRBJ2-7	.	TGTGCCAGCAGCTTAGATGGGGCAGCCTACTCCTACGAGCAGTACTTC	CASSLDGAAYSYEQYF
TRBV9	.	TRBJ2-1	.	TGTGCCAGCAGCGTAGCGGGGATTTTCTACAATGAGCAGTTCTTC	CASSVAGIFYNEQFF
TRBV9	few	TRBJ2-1	.	TGTGCCAGCAGCGTAGGTTCTACTAGCAACAATGAGCAGTTCTTC	CASSVGSTSNNEQFF
TRBV11-1	few	TRBJ2-5	.	TGTGCCAGCAGCTTAGGGACCTTCAGAGGCGAGACCCAGTACTTC	CASSLGTFRGETQYF
TRBV10-3	few	TRBJ1-2	TRBD1	TGTGCCATCACCATGGACAGGCAATATGGCTACACCTTC	CAITMDRQYGYTF
TRBV28	few	TRBJ2-3	.	TGTGCCAGCGGAGCGGTTTCCACAGATACGCAGTATTTT	CASGAVSTDTQYF
TRBV28	.	TRBJ2-7	.	TGTGCCAGCAGTTTATCTCAGACTTTTTTTGGATTGTACTTC	CASSLSQTFFGLYF
TRBV9	.	TRBJ2-2	.	TGTGCCAGCAGCCTACTCATCGGGGAGCTGTTTTTT	CASSLLIGELFF
TRBV9	.	TRBJ2-1	.	TGTGCCAGCAGCAGACAAAGCGGTGCCTCCTACAATGAGCAGTTCTTC	CASSRQSGASYNEQFF
TRBV5-1	.	TRBJ2-7	.	TGCGCCAGCAGCTTGGGCGGCGACTACGAGCAGTACTTC	CASSLGGDYEQYF
TRBV7-8	.	TRBJ2-7	TRBD2	TGTGCCAGCACCTTATCTAGCGGGAGCTCCTACGAGCAGTACTTC	CASTLSSGSSYEQYF
TRBV21-1	few	TRBJ2-1	.	TGTGCCAGCAGAAGGGGACCCTGGGGAAAAGCCTACAATGAGCAGTTCTTC	CASRRGPWGKAYNEQFF
TRBV5-1	.	TRBJ2-3	.	TGCGCCAGCAGCTTGGACGTCACAGATACGCAGTATTTT	CASSLDVTDTQYF
TRBV19	.	TRBJ2-7	.	TGTGCCAGTAGTATAGGGGCAGGTAGCTACGAGCAGTACTTC	CASSIGAGSYEQYF
TRBV28	few	TRBJ2-2	TRBD2	TGTGCCAGCAGTTTATTCGGACTAGTTACCGGGGAGCTGTTTTTT	CASSLFGLVTGELFF
TRBV7-9	.	TRBJ2-5	.	TGTGCCAGCAGCTTACAGGGGCTCCAAGAGACCCAGTACTTC	CASSLQGLQETQYF
TRBV19	.	TRBJ2-1	.	TGTGCCAGTAGTATTTCAGCGTTTAGCTCCTACAATGAGCAGTTCTTC	CASSISAFSSYNEQFF
TRBV6-6	few	TRBJ1-1	.	TGTGCCAGCAGCCTGGGGGTAGAAGCTTTCTTT	CASSLGVEAFF
TRBV28	.	TRBJ2-1	.	TGTGCCAGCAGCTCGACCGGGACGAGGATCAATGAGCAGTTCTTC	CASSSTGTRINEQFF
TRBV5-4	medium-sized	TRBJ2-7	.	TGTGCCAGCAGCTTGGACTTTGGCTACGAGCAGTACTTC	CASSLDFGYEQYF
TRBV5-1	once	TRBJ2-7	.	TGCGCCAGCAGGGCTGGGGCCTACGAGCAGTACTTC	CASRAGAYEQYF
TRBV7-9	.	TRBJ2-7	.	TGTGCCAGCAGCCCCCAGAGGGTCTCCTACGAGCAGTACTTC	CASSPQRVSYEQYF
TRBV9	.	TRBJ2-1	TRBD2	TGTGCCAGCAGCGTAGGGCTAGCGGGTATGGATGAGCAGTTCTTC	CASSVGLAGMDEQFF
TRBV10-1	.	TRBJ2-1	.	TGCGCCAGCAGTGAGTCGTTGGCGGGGTATTTTCAGCAGTTCTTC	CASSESLAGYFQQFF
TRBV5-4	.	TRBJ2-7	.	TGTGCCAGCAGCTTGGCGGACGGCTCCTACGAGCAGTACTTC	CASSLADGSYEQYF
TRBV6-6	few	TRBJ1-2	TRBD1	TGTGCCAGCAGTAGCCCCTACAGGGGATCTAACTATGGCTACACCTTC	CASSSPYRGSNYGYTF
TRBV2	.	TRBJ1-5	.	TGTGCCAGCAGTCTGGACATGGTGGATCGGCCCCAGCATTTT	CASSLDMVDRPQHF
TRBV11-3	few	TRBJ2-1	.	TGTGCCAGCAGCTTAGGACAGCATTCGGATGAGCAGTTCTTC	CASSLGQHSDEQFF
TRBV1	few	TRBJ2-1	.	TGCACCAGCAGCCAAGCCCCACTAGCGGAAGCCTCCTCCTACAATGAGCAGTTCTTC	CTSSQAPLAEASSYNEQFF
TRBV6-5	.	TRBJ2-3	.	TGTGCCAGCAGCCTCGGCGCAGGAAATACGCAGTATTTT	CASSLGAGNTQYF
TRBV9	once	TRBJ2-5	.	TGTGCCAGCAGCGTCGGGACTCAAGAGACCCAGTACTTC	CASSVGTQETQYF
TRBV7-8	.	TRBJ2-7	TRBD1	TGTGCCAGCAGCTTAGGGGGGCAGCCGGGACAGGGATGGCACGAGCAGTACTTC	CASSLGGQPGQGWHEQYF
TRBV6-5	medium-sized	TRBJ2-7	.	TGTGCCAGCAGTACACCCGGATCCTACGAGCAGTACTTC	CASSTPGSYEQYF
TRBV29-1	.	TRBJ2-3	.	TGCAGCGCCCGACTTGATACGCAGTATTTT	CSARLDTQYF
TRBV18	once	TRBJ1-1	.	TGTGCCAGCTCACACTCAGGGGAAGGTGAAGCTTTCTTT	CASSHSGEGEAFF
TRBV19	.	TRBJ2-5	TRBD2	TGTGCCAGTAGTATGGGGGGGGGTGCAGAGACCCAGTACTTC	CASSMGGGAETQYF